This T cell receptor beta chain was documented in a study of blood T cell repertoires in COVID-19. TCRdb keeps only in-frame clones here, not all; method: immunoSEQ multiplex PCR. The sample has approximately 40,000 clones, approximately 88% seen once. The V end was cut by 7 bases, the J end by 7 bases, with 16 bases between. This CDR3 contains 14 residues. The germline CDR1 and CDR2 sequences are SGHTA and FQGNSA. The chain has TRBV7-2 and TRBJ1-4; D remains unclear. This receptor was identified in a woman between 65 and 79 years old with acute or convalescent COVID-19. The specimen sequenced was peripheral blood. The CDR3 DNA reads as TGTGCCAGCACCGCGGGCGTCACCGGTGAAAAACTGTTTTTT. Amino acid sequence: CASTAGVTGEKLFF.